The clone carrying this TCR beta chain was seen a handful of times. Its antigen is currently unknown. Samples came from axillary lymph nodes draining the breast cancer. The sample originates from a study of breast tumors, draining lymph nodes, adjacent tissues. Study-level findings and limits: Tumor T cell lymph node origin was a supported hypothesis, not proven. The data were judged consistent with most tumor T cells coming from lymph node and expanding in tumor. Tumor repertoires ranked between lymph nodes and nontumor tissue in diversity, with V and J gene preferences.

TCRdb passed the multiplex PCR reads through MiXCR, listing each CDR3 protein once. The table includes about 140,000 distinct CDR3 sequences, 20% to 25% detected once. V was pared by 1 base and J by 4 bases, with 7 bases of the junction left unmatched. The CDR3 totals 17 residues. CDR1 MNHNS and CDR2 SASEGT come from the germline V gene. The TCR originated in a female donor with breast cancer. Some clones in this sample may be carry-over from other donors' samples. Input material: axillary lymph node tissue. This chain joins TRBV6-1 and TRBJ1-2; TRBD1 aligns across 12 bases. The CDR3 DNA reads TGTGCCAGCAGTGAAGTGTGGGGACAGGGGGCGGTCTATGGCTACACCTTC. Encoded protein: CASSEVWGQGAVYGYTF.